This is a list of T cell receptor beta chains from one sample in a study of T cell responses to AZD1222 COVID-19 vaccine. TCRdb keeps only in-frame clones here, not all; method: immunoSEQ multiplex PCR. The profile shows 75,000 to 100,000 clones, 70% to 90% of them singletons. Here the sequenced sample was peripheral blood, taken on day 0 of AZD1222 vaccination. These receptors were obtained from an adult in good health. Each CDR3 is given with its conserved first and last residue. D genes are given only for firm matches. Clone sizes are given selectively: once, few, many, or a class where the clone is expanded.

V gene: TRBV19; clone size: once; J gene: TRBJ2-5; D gene: .; CDR3 DNA: TGTGCCAGTAGTATAGTGGCGACTGAGACCCAGTACTTC; CDR3 protein: CASSIVATETQYF
V gene: TRBV7-6; clone size: .; J gene: TRBJ2-2; D gene: .; CDR3 DNA: TGTGCCAGCAGCTTCGGGGCCTTGAACACCGGGGAGCTGTTTTTT; CDR3 protein: CASSFGALNTGELFF
V gene: TRBV4-3; clone size: few; J gene: TRBJ2-2; D gene: TRBD1; CDR3 DNA: TGCGCCAGCAGCCAAGATTATAGAACAGGGGGCCCCGGGGAGCTGTTTTTT; CDR3 protein: CASSQDYRTGGPGELFF
V gene: TRBV9; clone size: .; J gene: TRBJ2-3; D gene: TRBD2; CDR3 DNA: TGTGCCAGCAGCGTAGTAGCGGGGGGGAATACGCAGTATTTT; CDR3 protein: CASSVVAGGNTQYF
V gene: TRBV13; clone size: .; J gene: TRBJ1-4; D gene: TRBD1; CDR3 DNA: TGTGCCAGCAGCTTAGGACAGGGGGCTGGTAATGAAAAACTGTTTTTT; CDR3 protein: CASSLGQGAGNEKLFF
V gene: TRBV7-3; clone size: few; J gene: TRBJ2-1; D gene: .; CDR3 DNA: TGTGCCAGCAGCTTAGGCAGCTGGAATGAGCAGTTCTTC; CDR3 protein: CASSLGSWNEQFF
V gene: TRBV4-3; clone size: few; J gene: TRBJ2-2; D gene: TRBD2; CDR3 DNA: TGCGCCAGCAGCCAAACTAGCGGGGTAACCGGGGAGCTGTTTTTT; CDR3 protein: CASSQTSGVTGELFF
V gene: TRBV7-2; clone size: .; J gene: TRBJ2-3; D gene: .; CDR3 DNA: TGTGCCAGCAGCTTACAGAGCCCCGGCAGGTCTACGCAGTATTTT; CDR3 protein: CASSLQSPGRSTQYF
V gene: TRBV25-1; clone size: .; J gene: TRBJ1-2; D gene: TRBD1; CDR3 DNA: TGTGCCAGCAGTGCAACAGGGGATTGGTCCTATGGCTACACCTTC; CDR3 protein: CASSATGDWSYGYTF
V gene: TRBV6-6; clone size: .; J gene: TRBJ1-5; D gene: TRBD1; CDR3 DNA: TGTGCCAGCAGTCCGACAGGGGCGACCTATAGCAATCAGCCCCAGCATTTT; CDR3 protein: CASSPTGATYSNQPQHF
V gene: TRBV9; clone size: once; J gene: TRBJ2-1; D gene: TRBD2; CDR3 DNA: TGTGCCAGCAGCGTAGGCGGGGGGATCTACAATGAGCAGTTCTTC; CDR3 protein: CASSVGGGIYNEQFF
V gene: TRBV7-6; clone size: once; J gene: TRBJ1-5; D gene: .; CDR3 DNA: TGTGCCAGCAGACGGGACCGCTATCAGCCCCAGCATTTT; CDR3 protein: CASRRDRYQPQHF
V gene: TRBV10-2; clone size: few; J gene: TRBJ1-1; D gene: .; CDR3 DNA: TGCGCCAGCAGGGAGGGGGGGCAGACGAACACTGAAGCTTTCTTT; CDR3 protein: CASREGGQTNTEAFF
V gene: TRBV9; clone size: .; J gene: TRBJ2-1; D gene: TRBD2; CDR3 DNA: TGTGCCAGCAGCGGGATGACTAGCGGGGGGGCCTCTGAGCAGTTCTTC; CDR3 protein: CASSGMTSGGASEQFF
V gene: TRBV19; clone size: .; J gene: TRBJ2-7; D gene: .; CDR3 DNA: TGTGCCAGTAGTATCGGAGGGGCCCGGACCTACGAGCAGTACTTC; CDR3 protein: CASSIGGARTYEQYF
V gene: TRBV5-4; clone size: .; J gene: TRBJ2-7; D gene: TRBD2; CDR3 DNA: TGTGCCAGCAGCTCCGGACTAGCGGGGAAGAACGAGCAGTACTTC; CDR3 protein: CASSSGLAGKNEQYF
V gene: TRBV9; clone size: .; J gene: TRBJ2-1; D gene: TRBD2; CDR3 DNA: TGTGCCAGCAGCGGGACTAGCGGGGAGGTGGAGCAGTTCTTC; CDR3 protein: CASSGTSGEVEQFF
V gene: TRBV7-2; clone size: once; J gene: TRBJ2-3; D gene: TRBD2; CDR3 DNA: TGTGCCAGCAGCTTAGTAGTTTTTAGCGGGGTTTCAAGCACAGATACGCAGTATTTT; CDR3 protein: CASSLVVFSGVSSTDTQYF
V gene: TRBV24-1; clone size: once; J gene: TRBJ1-5; D gene: .; CDR3 DNA: TGTGCCACCACCCTCGAGGGAGGGGATCAGCCCCAGCATTTT; CDR3 protein: CATTLEGGDQPQHF
V gene: TRBV19; clone size: .; J gene: TRBJ1-3; D gene: TRBD1; CDR3 DNA: TGTGCCAGTAACTCCCCAACAGGGGGCAGCTCTGGAAACACCATATATTTT; CDR3 protein: CASNSPTGGSSGNTIYF
V gene: TRBV7-8; clone size: few; J gene: TRBJ2-2; D gene: .; CDR3 DNA: TGTGCCAGCAGCTCGGACCCACATGCGGGGACCACCGGGGAGCTGTTTTTT; CDR3 protein: CASSSDPHAGTTGELFF
V gene: TRBV18; clone size: .; J gene: TRBJ1-4; D gene: .; CDR3 DNA: TGTGCCAGCTCACCACCTGGGTCAGGGTGGGAAAAACTGTTTTTT; CDR3 protein: CASSPPGSGWEKLFF
V gene: TRBV9; clone size: .; J gene: TRBJ1-3; D gene: .; CDR3 DNA: TGTGCCAGCAGGGATACCGTAGGGAACACCATATATTTT; CDR3 protein: CASRDTVGNTIYF
V gene: TRBV5-6; clone size: few; J gene: TRBJ2-5; D gene: .; CDR3 DNA: TGTGCCAGCAGTTCAATGGGGACCCAGTACTTC; CDR3 protein: CASSSMGTQYF
V gene: TRBV4-3; clone size: .; J gene: TRBJ1-3; D gene: .; CDR3 DNA: TGCGCCAGCAGCCAAGTCGGGACTGCCGGAAACACCATATATTTT; CDR3 protein: CASSQVGTAGNTIYF
V gene: TRBV6-5; clone size: .; J gene: TRBJ1-6; D gene: .; CDR3 DNA: TGTGCCAGCAGTTACAGGGGCAGCTCCTATAATTCACCCCTCCACTTT; CDR3 protein: CASSYRGSSYNSPLHF
V gene: TRBV6-5; clone size: .; J gene: TRBJ1-2; D gene: TRBD1; CDR3 DNA: TGTGCCACCTACCCTTCGACAGGGATCTATGGCTACACCTTC; CDR3 protein: CATYPSTGIYGYTF
V gene: TRBV7-3; clone size: .; J gene: TRBJ2-1; D gene: .; CDR3 DNA: TGTGCCAGCAGCTTAAGTTCTCTCTACAATGAGCAGTTCTTC; CDR3 protein: CASSLSSLYNEQFF
V gene: TRBV5-8; clone size: few; J gene: TRBJ1-1; D gene: .; CDR3 DNA: TGTGCCAGCAGGGACAGGAACACTGAAGCTTTCTTT; CDR3 protein: CASRDRNTEAFF
V gene: TRBV3-1/TRBV3-2; clone size: .; J gene: TRBJ2-7; D gene: .; CDR3 DNA: TGTGCCAGCAGCCAAGTTTCCTACGAGCAGTACTTC; CDR3 protein: CASSQVSYEQYF
V gene: TRBV5-4; clone size: .; J gene: TRBJ1-5; D gene: .; CDR3 DNA: TGTGCCAGCAGCTATCATGGGGGGAATCAGCCCCAGCATTTT; CDR3 protein: CASSYHGGNQPQHF
V gene: TRBV21-1; clone size: .; J gene: TRBJ2-7; D gene: .; CDR3 DNA: TGTGACTCCACGGGGGGATACCCTAGGAGCGAGCAGTACTTC; CDR3 protein: CDSTGGYPRSEQYF
V gene: TRBV28; clone size: .; J gene: TRBJ1-5; D gene: .; CDR3 DNA: TGTGCCAGCAGTTTATCTTCTCAGCCCCAGCATTTT; CDR3 protein: CASSLSSQPQHF
V gene: TRBV24-1; clone size: .; J gene: TRBJ2-2; D gene: .; CDR3 DNA: TGTGCCACCAGTGATTTTAGGGCCGGGGAGCTGTTTTTT; CDR3 protein: CATSDFRAGELFF
V gene: TRBV30; clone size: .; J gene: TRBJ1-4; D gene: TRBD1; CDR3 DNA: TGTGCCTCGGACAGGAATGAAAAACTGTTTTTT; CDR3 protein: CASDRNEKLFF
V gene: TRBV7-6; clone size: .; J gene: TRBJ1-5; D gene: .; CDR3 DNA: TGTGCCAGCAGCTTAGGCGGACAGTACAATCAGCCCCAGCATTTT; CDR3 protein: CASSLGGQYNQPQHF
V gene: TRBV16; clone size: .; J gene: TRBJ1-3; D gene: .; CDR3 DNA: TGTGCCAGCAGCCAATATAGATACTCTGGAAACACCATATATTTT; CDR3 protein: CASSQYRYSGNTIYF
V gene: TRBV2; clone size: .; J gene: TRBJ1-5; D gene: .; CDR3 DNA: TGTGCCAGCAGCATTCGGGGGCCGGGCAATCAGCCCCAGCATTTT; CDR3 protein: CASSIRGPGNQPQHF
V gene: TRBV6-5; clone size: .; J gene: TRBJ2-7; D gene: .; CDR3 DNA: TGTGCCAGCAGTTCACTTACTAGCGAGCAGTACTTC; CDR3 protein: CASSSLTSEQYF
V gene: TRBV11-2; clone size: .; J gene: TRBJ2-3; D gene: .; CDR3 DNA: TGTGCCAGCAGCTTAACCGTGGCAGATACGCAGTATTTT; CDR3 protein: CASSLTVADTQYF
V gene: TRBV7-2; clone size: .; J gene: TRBJ1-4; D gene: TRBD1; CDR3 DNA: TGTGCCAGCAGCCCCCAGGGGGCAATTAATGAAAAACTGTTTTTT; CDR3 protein: CASSPQGAINEKLFF
V gene: TRBV18; clone size: once; J gene: TRBJ1-3; D gene: .; CDR3 DNA: TGTGCCAGCTCAGATAGCGGCCGAGACTCTGGAAACACCATATATTTT; CDR3 protein: CASSDSGRDSGNTIYF
V gene: TRBV7-2; clone size: .; J gene: TRBJ2-7; D gene: .; CDR3 DNA: TGTGCCAGCAGCTCGGAGGGAAGGCTTAAAAGATACGAGCAGTACTTC; CDR3 protein: CASSSEGRLKRYEQYF
V gene: TRBV23-1; clone size: .; J gene: TRBJ2-2; D gene: .; CDR3 DNA: TGCGCCGGCGCGGAGGACAAGAACACCGGGGAGCTGTTTTTT; CDR3 protein: CAGAEDKNTGELFF
V gene: TRBV2; clone size: .; J gene: TRBJ1-2; D gene: .; CDR3 DNA: TGTGCCAGCAGTGAAGCAATTGAGGGTTCCGCCTATGGCTACACCTTC; CDR3 protein: CASSEAIEGSAYGYTF
V gene: TRBV6-5; clone size: .; J gene: TRBJ2-7; D gene: .; CDR3 DNA: TGTGCCAGTACTGGTGGCCCCAGGGGGGACGAGCAGTACTTC; CDR3 protein: CASTGGPRGDEQYF
V gene: TRBV25-1; clone size: .; J gene: TRBJ1-6; D gene: TRBD1; CDR3 DNA: TGTGCCAGCAGTGGGACAGGGAGTAATTCACCCCTCCACTTT; CDR3 protein: CASSGTGSNSPLHF
V gene: TRBV7-9; clone size: .; J gene: TRBJ2-7; D gene: .; CDR3 DNA: TGTGCCAGCAGCTTAGTAGGTGCAGCCAACTACGAGCAGTACTTC; CDR3 protein: CASSLVGAANYEQYF
V gene: TRBV2; clone size: .; J gene: TRBJ2-1; D gene: TRBD1; CDR3 DNA: TGTGCCAGCAGTGAAGCCGGTGGACAGGGCCTACAGTTCTTC; CDR3 protein: CASSEAGGQGLQFF
V gene: TRBV12-3/TRBV12-4; clone size: .; J gene: TRBJ2-5; D gene: .; CDR3 DNA: TGTGCCAGCTCCCAGCAAGAGACCCAGTACTTC; CDR3 protein: CASSQQETQYF
V gene: TRBV7-2; clone size: .; J gene: TRBJ2-7; D gene: .; CDR3 DNA: TGTGCCAGCAGCCCAACGGGCGGGTCACTCTCCTACGAGCAGTACTTC; CDR3 protein: CASSPTGGSLSYEQYF
V gene: TRBV7-2; clone size: .; J gene: TRBJ1-1; D gene: .; CDR3 DNA: TGTGCCAGCAGCTTACGGGCACAGGGGAACACTGAAGCTTTCTTT; CDR3 protein: CASSLRAQGNTEAFF